A selection of T cell receptor beta chains follows, all from one sample in a study of response to subunit inactivated influenza vaccine. TCRdb re-called the RT-PCR reads with MiXCR, one entry per CDR3 protein. The data contain under 550,000 distinct CDR3 sequences, approximately 7.3% of them seen just once; the ten biggest clones take up around 13%. The source material was PBMCs from blood, sampled less than 25 months after vaccination. All receptors come from a man aged 50 to 69 who received an inactivated influenza vaccine. Both conserved end residues are part of each CDR3. Each record gives: V gene, clone size, J gene, D gene, CDR3 DNA, CDR3 protein. A D gene is named only where the DNA matches it firmly. Clone size, where shown, is once, few, many, or a class for clones that have expanded.

TRBV2	many	TRBJ2-5	TRBD2	TGTGCCAGCAGGGGACTAGCGGGATTCCAAGAGACCCAGTACTTC	CASRGLAGFQETQYF
TRBV12-3/TRBV12-4	NA	TRBJ2-3	TRBD2	TGTGCCAGCAGTTTCAGCGGGGGGGCCGGAAATACGCAGTATTTT	CASSFSGGAGNTQYF
TRBV27	NA	TRBJ1-5	NA	TGTGCCAGCAGTTTATTATCCGGGGGGCCCCAGCATTTT	CASSLLSGGPQHF
TRBV7-2	NA	TRBJ2-7	NA	TGTGCCAGCAGCTTAGAAACAGCCCTCGAGCAGTACTTC	CASSLETALEQYF
TRBV14	NA	TRBJ2-1	TRBD1	TGTGCCAGCAGCCCCCTGGGACAGAAATTGGGTGAGCAGTTCTTC	CASSPLGQKLGEQFF
TRBV4-3	NA	TRBJ2-6	NA	TGCGCCAGCAGCCAGGACAGTCCAACAGGGGCCAACGTCCTGACTTTC	CASSQDSPTGANVLTF
TRBV29-1	many	TRBJ1-2	TRBD1	TGCAGCGTGATCCGGGACAGGGCGGACTATGGCTACACCTTC	CSVIRDRADYGYTF
TRBV20-1	few	TRBJ1-4	NA	TGCAGTGCTAGAGATCTTGGGGGCGCCCGTGCAACTAATGAAAAACTGTTTTTT	CSARDLGGARATNEKLFF
TRBV10-3	many	TRBJ1-1	NA	TGTGCCATCAGTGAGACGGGACTCACGACTGAAGCTTTCTTT	CAISETGLTTEAFF
TRBV29-1	NA	TRBJ2-3	TRBD2	TGCAGCGTTTATTTGTGGGCTAGCGGGGGTAACACAGATACGCAGTATTTT	CSVYLWASGGNTDTQYF
TRBV20-1	NA	TRBJ1-5	TRBD1	TGCAGTGCTCGGACAGGGGGAGTTAGCAATCAGCCCCAGCATTTT	CSARTGGVSNQPQHF
TRBV15	few	TRBJ1-6	NA	TGTGCCACCAGCAGAGATCAGGCAGGGCGTTCACCCCTCCACTTT	CATSRDQAGRSPLHF
TRBV14	few	TRBJ1-5	TRBD1	TGTGCCAGCAGCCAACCCGGGACAGCTCCCAATCAGCCCCAGCATTTT	CASSQPGTAPNQPQHF
TRBV24-1	many	TRBJ2-1	TRBD2	TGTGCCACCAGTGATTTAGCGGGGCCTTACAATGAGCAGTTCTTC	CATSDLAGPYNEQFF
TRBV5-1	NA	TRBJ2-7	NA	TGCGCCAGCAGCTTGGCCATCGGGAGCGGTTCCTACGAGCAGTACTTC	CASSLAIGSGSYEQYF
TRBV20-1	few	TRBJ1-2	TRBD1	TGCAGTGCTAGAGGGGACAGTCCCTCTAAAGGCTACACCTTC	CSARGDSPSKGYTF
TRBV5-1	NA	TRBJ2-3	NA	TGCGCTTCCACCGGGAGTTTCACAGATACGCAGTATTTT	CASTGSFTDTQYF
TRBV6-1	few	TRBJ1-2	TRBD1	TGTGCCAGCTCAATCTACAGGGGGCCTAACGGCTACACCTTC	CASSIYRGPNGYTF
TRBV28	few	TRBJ2-5	NA	TGTGCCAGCACTCTTGGAGTTGAAGAAACCCAGTACTTC	CASTLGVEETQYF
TRBV6-1	few	TRBJ1-4	TRBD1	TGTGCCAGCAAGGACAGGGGGCTAAATGAAAAACTGTTTTTT	CASKDRGLNEKLFF
TRBV10-3	NA	TRBJ1-1	TRBD1	TGTGCCATCAGTGAGTCGAATTCAGGGGGCGGCACTGAAGCTTTCTTT	CAISESNSGGGTEAFF
TRBV7-2	few	TRBJ2-7	NA	TGTGCCAGCAGCTCTCATCTAGCAACCTACGAGCAGTACTTC	CASSSHLATYEQYF
TRBV6-1	few	TRBJ2-5	TRBD2	TGTGCCAGCAGCCGACTCGGACTAGCGGGGAGTACCGGGGAGACCCAGTACTTC	CASSRLGLAGSTGETQYF
TRBV11-3	NA	TRBJ1-5	TRBD1	TGTGCCAGCAGCTTAGAGTTTGGGACAGACAATCAGCCCCAGCATTTT	CASSLEFGTDNQPQHF
TRBV28	NA	TRBJ2-1	NA	TGTGCCAGCAGTTGGGGGGTTCAAGAGCAGTTCTTC	CASSWGVQEQFF
TRBV4-3	many	TRBJ1-6	NA	TGCGCCAGTTCCGGGCCGAGGAATTCACCCCTCCACTTT	CASSGPRNSPLHF
TRBV7-2	NA	TRBJ2-7	NA	TGTGCCAGCAGCTTAGAGTCAGGGTCGATCTACGAGCAGTACTTC	CASSLESGSIYEQYF